These 9 T cell receptor beta chains were sequenced from one sample in a study of blood T cell repertoires in COVID-19. The repertoire was sequenced with immunoSEQ multiplex PCR; TCRdb's copy has only in-frame clones and lacks some. Of about 56,000 clones listed, more than 80% are singletons. Sequenced input: peripheral blood. The receptors were sampled from a human donor in a cohort sampled during active COVID-19.

The chain carries TRBV6-5 and TRBJ1-1; 8 bases are a match to TRBD1. This CDR3 is 16 amino acids long. Trimming took 0 bases from V and 0 from J; bases not matched to a gene: 3. Germline CDR1 MNHEY, CDR2 SVGAGI. The CDR3 region is CASSYSAGGMNTEAFF. The CDR3 DNA reads TGTGCCAGCAGTTACTCGGCAGGGGGCATGAACACTGAAGCTTTCTTT.

The rearrangement links TRBV5-1 to TRBJ1-1; 11 nucleotides agree with TRBD1. There are 17 residues in the CDR3. Trimming removed 1 base from V and 0 bases from J; junction bases left unmatched: 5. Germline lookup yields CDR1 SGHRS and CDR2 YFSETQ. This CDR3 is CASSLRDRGALNTEAFF. DNA for the CDR3: TGCGCCAGCAGCTTGAGGGACAGGGGGGCCTTGAACACTGAAGCTTTCTTT.

This chain connects TRBV7-6 to TRBJ2-1; 11 bases fit TRBD2. Germline values: CDR1 SGHVS, CDR2 FNYEAQ. This CDR3 comprises 16 residues. Trimming at V came to 3 bases and at J to 9 bases, leaving 10 bases not matched to a gene. CDR3 DNA sequence: TGTGCCAGCAGCTTGGGACTAGCGGAGGGTCTCCGTGAGCAGTTCTTC. Protein product: CASSLGLAEGLREQFF.

V usage is TRBV18 and J usage is TRBJ1-1, with D unclear. CDR1 KGHSH and CDR2 LQKENI come from the germline V gene. This CDR3 comprises 14 residues. Trimming cost V 2 bases and J 0 bases, with 7 bases left between them. This CDR3 reads CASSPGGLNTEAFF. CDR3 in DNA: TGTGCCAGCTCACCAGGCGGATTGAACACTGAAGCTTTCTTT. The full variable domain, completed using reference TRBV18 and TRBJ1-1, is NAGVMQNPRHLVRRRGQEARLRCSPMKGHSHVYWYRQLPEEGLKFMVYLQKENIIDESGMPKERFSAEFPKEGPSILRIQQVVRGDSAAYFCASSPGGLNTEAFFGQGTRLTVV.

V usage is TRBV29-1 and J usage is TRBJ1-1; D gene uncertain. V lost 8 bases and J 5 bases, leaving 12 bases between the germline ends. The CDR3 has 11 residues. Germline CDR1 is SQVTM and CDR2 is ANQGSEA. CDR3 sequence reads: CSTGPGTEAFF. Written as DNA, the CDR3 is TGCAGCACCGGACCGGGGACTGAAGCTTTCTTT. The full variable domain, completed using reference TRBV29-1 and TRBJ1-1, is SAVISQKPSRDICQRGTSLTIQCQVDSQVTMMFWYRQQPGQSLTLIATANQGSEATYESGFVIDKFPISRPNLTFSTLTVSNMSPEDSSIYLCSTGPGTEAFFGQGTRLTVV.

The genes are TRBV20-1 and TRBJ2-7, with 7 positions matching TRBD1. With 3 bases clipped from V and 2 bases from J, the junction kept 7 bases outside the gene matches. Germline CDR1 is DFQATT and CDR2 is SNEGSKA (reference sequence). This CDR3 is built from 14 residues. This CDR3 reads CSASKDRRTYEQYF. DNA of the CDR3: TGCAGTGCTAGTAAGGACAGGCGAACCTACGAGCAGTACTTC.

CDR3 nucleotide sequence: TGCGCCAGCAGCGCCGGGACAGGGGAGGGCTACACCTTC. It translates to CASSAGTGEGYTF. This chain links TRBV5-1 with TRBJ1-2; 10 positions agree with TRBD1. Germline-derived CDR1 and CDR2 are SGHRS and YFSETQ. This CDR3 has 13 amino acids. Trimming removed 4 bases from V and 8 bases from J; junction bases left unmatched: 5. The full variable domain, rest sourced from reference TRBV5-1 and TRBJ1-2, is KAGVTQTPRYLIKTRGQQVTLSCSPISGHRSVSWYQQTPGQGLQFLFEYFSETQRNKGNFPGRFSGRQFSNSRSEMNVSTLELGDSALYLCASSAGTGEGYTFGSGTRLTVV.

This rearrangement joins TRBV5-1 to TRBJ2-2; 10 bases are a match to TRBD1. Looked up from germline, CDR1 is SGHRS and CDR2 is YFSETQ. The CDR3 runs 15 residues. V lost 4 bases, J lost 6 bases, and 6 bases stayed unmatched. The CDR3 DNA reads TGCGCCAGCAGCGAGCGGGACAGGGGATCCGGGGAGCTGTTTTTT. Its protein product is CASSERDRGSGELFF.

The chain links TRBV27 to TRBJ2-5; D might be TRBD1 (7 bases). V lost 6 bases, J lost 4 bases, and 15 bases lay in between. Germline CDR1 and CDR2: MNHEY and SMNVEV (reference sequence). The CDR3 is 14 amino acids. The CDR3 sequence is CASRRQGGGETQYF. The DNA of the CDR3 is TGTGCCAGCAGACGACAGGGAGGTGGAGAGACCCAGTACTTC.